Given below is one T cell receptor (beta chain) in context. These data are taken from a study of preoperative IRX-2 immunotherapy in early breast cancer. Treatment here: preoperative locoregional IRX-2 cytokine immunotherapy. Samples came from a phase Ib trial of preoperative locoregional IRX-2 cytokine immunotherapy. The germline CDR1 and CDR2 sequences are MNHGY and SAAAGT. The V gene end was trimmed by 5 bases and the J gene end by 4 bases; junction bases not matched to a gene: 6. There are 14 residues in the CDR3. Measured with immunoSEQ multiplex PCR; TCRdb has only the in-frame clones, and not every one. The data contain several thousand clones, around 69% of them seen just once; the ten biggest clones take up approximately 12%.

This chain uses TRBV6-8 with TRBJ2-7, with 9 bases aligning to TRBD1. The sequence came from a human donor with breast cancer. The input for sequencing was tumor tissue, taken after IRX-2 immunotherapy. The chain's CDR3 is CASSTRTGDYEQYF. The CDR3 coding sequence is TGTGCCAGCAGTACACGGACAGGGGATTACGAGCAGTACTTC.